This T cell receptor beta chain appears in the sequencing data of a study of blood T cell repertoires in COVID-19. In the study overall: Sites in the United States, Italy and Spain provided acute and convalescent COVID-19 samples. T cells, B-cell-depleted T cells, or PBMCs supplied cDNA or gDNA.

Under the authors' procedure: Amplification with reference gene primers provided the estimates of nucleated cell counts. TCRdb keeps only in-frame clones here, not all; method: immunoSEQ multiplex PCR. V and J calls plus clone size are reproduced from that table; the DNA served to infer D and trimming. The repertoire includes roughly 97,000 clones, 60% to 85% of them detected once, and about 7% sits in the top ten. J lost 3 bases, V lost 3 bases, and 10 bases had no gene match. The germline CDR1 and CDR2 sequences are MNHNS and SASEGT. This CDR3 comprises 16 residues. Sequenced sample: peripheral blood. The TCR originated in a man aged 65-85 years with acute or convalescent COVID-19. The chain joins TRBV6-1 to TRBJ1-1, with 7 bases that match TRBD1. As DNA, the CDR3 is TGTGCCAGCAGTGAGGGGACAGTAAACGTGGACACTGAAGCTTTCTTT. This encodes CASSEGTVNVDTEAFF.